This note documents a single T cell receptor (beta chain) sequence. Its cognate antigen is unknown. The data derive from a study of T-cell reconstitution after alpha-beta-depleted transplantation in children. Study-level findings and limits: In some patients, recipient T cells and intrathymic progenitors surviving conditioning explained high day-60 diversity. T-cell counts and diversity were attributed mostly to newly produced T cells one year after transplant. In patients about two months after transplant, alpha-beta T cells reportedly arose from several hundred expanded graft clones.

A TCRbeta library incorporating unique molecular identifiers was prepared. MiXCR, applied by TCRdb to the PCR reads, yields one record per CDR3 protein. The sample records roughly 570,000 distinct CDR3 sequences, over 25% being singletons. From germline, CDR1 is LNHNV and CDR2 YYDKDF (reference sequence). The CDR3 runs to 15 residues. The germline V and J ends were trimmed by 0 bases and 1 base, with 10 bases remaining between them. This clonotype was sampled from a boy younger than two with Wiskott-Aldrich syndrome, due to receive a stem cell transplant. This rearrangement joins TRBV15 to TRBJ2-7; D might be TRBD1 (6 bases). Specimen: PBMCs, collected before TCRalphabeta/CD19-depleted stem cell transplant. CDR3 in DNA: TGTGCCACCAGCAGAGACTTAACAGGGTCCTACGAGCAGTACTTC. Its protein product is CATSRDLTGSYEQYF.